This TCR beta chain was captured by sequencing in a study of cytomegalovirus exposure and HLA in healthy donors. Study conclusions and caveats: Presence/absence analyses assumed roughly uniform sequencing depth across donors, which may not hold.

Primers: 60 Vbeta forward and 13 Jbeta reverse. In the original processing: In a later analysis, some 80 million unique TCR beta chains included roughly 11 million shared by two or more donors. Assay: immunoSEQ multiplex PCR; the TCRdb copy retains only in-frame clones and omits some. That table supplies the V and J calls and clone size; D and trimming were determined from the DNA. The sample holds fewer than 75,000 clones. About this clone: Its antigen remains unknown.

The CDR3 loop spans 15 amino acids. From germline, CDR1 is MRHNA and CDR2 SNTAGT. With V trimmed by 5 bases and J by 2 bases, 5 bases remained unmatched. The rearrangement links TRBV6-4 to TRBJ2-5; TRBD2 agrees at 10 bases. Sequencing used PBMCs. The TCR originated in a boy younger than 18 in good health and CMV-seronegative. CDR3 residues: CASSLLAGRQETQYF. As DNA, the CDR3 is TGTGCCAGCAGTTTACTAGCGGGGAGGCAAGAGACCCAGTACTTC.